This T cell receptor (beta chain) was captured by sequencing in a study of cytomegalovirus exposure and HLA in healthy donors. In nominal health when sampled, donors likely had unrecorded immune exposures nonetheless. The PCR used 60 Vbeta and 13 Jbeta primers. Sequencing was performed with immunoSEQ multiplex PCR; in TCRdb, only in-frame clones are kept and a portion is missing. This table holds 100,000 to 150,000 clones, roughly 79% found once. This CDR3 is built from 15 residues. CDR1 MGHDK and CDR2 SYGVNS come from the germline V gene. The study's findings and limits: Excluded were some V segments that proved indistinguishable, including TRBV6-2 and TRBV6-3.

For this clone: Its target is not known. An end of the junction does not agree with germline; a read error may underlie this.

The specimen sequenced was PBMCs. The gene calls are TRBV25-1 and TRBJ1-5, with D unclear. The sequence derives from a woman aged 50 to 60 in good health and CMV-seronegative. CDR3 DNA sequence: TGTGCCAGCAGTGAATCTCAACAGATCAATCAGCCCCAGAATTTT. Its protein is CASSESQQINQPQNF. Supplemented by reference TRBV25-1 and TRBJ1-5, the full variable domain reads EADIYQTPRYLVIGTGKKITLECSQTMGHDKMYWYQQDPGMELHLIHYSYGVNSTEKGDLSSESTVSRIRTEHFPLTLESARPSHTSQYLCASSESQQINQPQNFGDGTRLSIL.